A selection of T cell receptor beta chains follows, all from one sample in a study of blood T cell repertoires in COVID-19. Data came from immunoSEQ multiplex PCR; TCRdb stores just in-frame clones and leaves some out. The sample records 35,000 to 45,000 clones, around nine tenths being singletons. Sequenced input: peripheral blood. Receptors were obtained from a man aged 45 to 65 with active COVID-19. The CDR3 runs from the conserved cysteine through the conserved F or W. Each record gives: J gene, V gene, clone size, D gene, CDR3 length, CDR3 DNA, CDR3 protein. A D gene is named only where the DNA matches it firmly. Expanded clones get a size class; other rows say once, few or many, or leave the size out.

j_gene: TRBJ1-1
v_gene: TRBV19
abundance: -
d_gene: TRBD1
len: 13
CDR3nt: TGTGCCAGTAGTACGGACAGGGAGGGTGAAGCTTTCTTT
CDR3aa: CASSTDREGEAFF

j_gene: TRBJ1-5
v_gene: TRBV19
abundance: -
d_gene: TRBD1
len: 18
CDR3nt: TGTGCCAGTAGTATTGTCAGGAAGCAGACAGGGGACAATCAGCCCCAGCATTTT
CDR3aa: CASSIVRKQTGDNQPQHF

j_gene: TRBJ2-7
v_gene: TRBV30
abundance: -
d_gene: TRBD1
len: 15
CDR3nt: TGTGCCTGGATCCCTCCAGGACAGGGATCCTACGAGCAGTACTTC
CDR3aa: CAWIPPGQGSYEQYF

j_gene: TRBJ2-5
v_gene: TRBV28
abundance: -
d_gene: TRBD2
len: 15
CDR3nt: TGTGCCAGCAGTCTGAGGACTAGCGGAGGGGAGACCCAGTACTTC
CDR3aa: CASSLRTSGGETQYF

j_gene: TRBJ2-2
v_gene: TRBV29-1
abundance: once
d_gene: -
len: 13
CDR3nt: TGCAGCGTTGATCAACAGACCACCGGGGAGCTGTTTTTT
CDR3aa: CSVDQQTTGELFF

j_gene: TRBJ1-5
v_gene: TRBV6-5
abundance: -
d_gene: TRBD1
len: 15
CDR3nt: TGTGCCAGCAGTTCAGCAATCACAGGGGGTCAGCCCCAGCATTTT
CDR3aa: CASSSAITGGQPQHF

j_gene: TRBJ2-7
v_gene: TRBV5-6
abundance: -
d_gene: TRBD1
len: 13
CDR3nt: TGTGCCAGCAGCACAGACAGGGCTAACGAGCAGTACTTC
CDR3aa: CASSTDRANEQYF

j_gene: TRBJ2-7
v_gene: TRBV3-1/TRBV3-2
abundance: -
d_gene: TRBD1
len: 15
CDR3nt: TGTGCCAGCAGCCGAAACAGGGGACCTCCCTACGAGCAGTACTTC
CDR3aa: CASSRNRGPPYEQYF

j_gene: TRBJ1-4
v_gene: TRBV19
abundance: -
d_gene: -
len: 16
CDR3nt: TGTGCCAGTAGTATAACTCGGCCCGGGAGGGGTGAAAAACTGTTTTTT
CDR3aa: CASSITRPGRGEKLFF

j_gene: TRBJ2-1
v_gene: TRBV5-4
abundance: -
d_gene: TRBD2
len: 15
CDR3nt: TGTGCCAGCAGCTTGCCCGCTACTAGCGTGAATGAGCAGTTCTTC
CDR3aa: CASSLPATSVNEQFF

j_gene: TRBJ2-1
v_gene: TRBV6-5
abundance: -
d_gene: -
len: 14
CDR3nt: TGTGCCAGCAGTTACCGGGAGTCCTACAATGAGCAGTTCTTC
CDR3aa: CASSYRESYNEQFF

j_gene: TRBJ1-1
v_gene: TRBV27
abundance: once
d_gene: -
len: 13
CDR3nt: TGTGCCAGCAGTATACAGGGGAACACTGAAGCTTTCTTT
CDR3aa: CASSIQGNTEAFF

j_gene: TRBJ2-7
v_gene: TRBV2
abundance: -
d_gene: TRBD1
len: 14
CDR3nt: TGTGCCAGCAGTGAGGTGGGACAGGGCTACGAGCAGTACTTC
CDR3aa: CASSEVGQGYEQYF

j_gene: TRBJ2-1
v_gene: TRBV5-1
abundance: -
d_gene: TRBD2
len: 16
CDR3nt: TGCGCCAGCAGCTTGGCGGGGCTAGCGGACTACAATGAGCAGTTCTTC
CDR3aa: CASSLAGLADYNEQFF

j_gene: TRBJ1-6
v_gene: TRBV7-9
abundance: -
d_gene: -
len: 15
CDR3nt: TGTGCCAGCACGCAAACGGAGTCCTATAATTCACCCCTCCACTTT
CDR3aa: CASTQTESYNSPLHF